This T cell receptor (beta chain) was identified in a study of beta chain features in type 1 diabetes. Study findings and constraints: The study found fewer insertions and more deletions at VDJ junctions in type 1 diabetes patients. Patients' naive, central memory and Treg TCRB repertoires seemed closer to one another than those of healthy donors.

On this clone: The antigen remains undetermined.

Each of the sorted populations had a purity greater than 95%. This CDR3 spans 14 amino acids. V lost 1 base to trimming and J lost 0 bases, with 6 bases between them. CDR1 and CDR2 (germline): SGHTA, FQGNSA. Expressed TCRB transcripts got sequenced, as all isolated RNA was reverse transcribed. Mean read depth for stem cell-like memory T cell samples was roughly 1 million reads. Only in-frame clones appear in the TCRdb table, and some are missing; sequencing was by immunoSEQ multiplex PCR. This table holds around 19,000 clones, around 50% found once. This receptor was identified in a man younger than 30 in good health. The source material was stem cell memory CD4+ T cells from blood. This chain links TRBV7-2 with TRBJ1-1, with D hard to call. The CDR3 coding sequence is TGTGCCAGCAGCTTAGTTGGGCTGAACACTGAAGCTTTCTTT. Amino acid sequence: CASSLVGLNTEAFF.